These 21 T cell receptor beta chains were all obtained from the same sample, sequenced in a study of OX40 agonist ivuxolimab in advanced cancers. Sequencing was performed with immunoSEQ multiplex PCR; in TCRdb, only in-frame clones are kept and a portion is missing. The sample has tens of thousands of clones; around 80% are singletons. The material sequenced was CD4+ or CD8+ T cells sorted from blood, taken in a trial of the OX40 agonist ivuxolimab. These receptor sequences come from an adult with an advanced solid tumor such as melanoma, head and neck, liver or kidney cancer.

The V gene is TRBV7-9, the J gene TRBJ1-6; TRBD1 matches 9 bases. The CDR3 length is 14 residues. Germline V gives CDR1 SEHNR, CDR2 FQNEAQ (reference sequence). J gave up 13 bases and V 5 bases, and 9 bases lay outside the gene matches. In DNA form, the CDR3 reads TGTGCCAGCAGCCTCACTCTACAGGGGGCCCCCCTCCACTTT. Its protein product is CASSLTLQGAPLHF. Full variable domain (outside the CDR3, taken from reference TRBV7-9 and TRBJ1-6): DTGVSQNPRHKITKRGQNVTFRCDPISEHNRLYWYRQTLGQGPEFLTYFQNEAQLEKSRLLSDRFSAERPKGSFSTLEIQRTEQGDSAMYLCASSLTLQGAPLHFGNGTRLTVT.

For the CDR3, the DNA is TGTGCCAGCAGCTTGGGGGGGCCAACAGATACGCAGTATTTT. It is translated as CASSLGGPTDTQYF. The gene calls are TRBV5-5 and TRBJ2-3; a weak D match, TRBD1 (6 bases). This CDR3 is 14 amino acids long. Trimming cost V 0 bases and J 3 bases, with 8 bases left between them. The germline V gene encodes CDR1 SGHKS and CDR2 YYEKEE (reference sequence).

The rearrangement joins TRBV4-1 to TRBJ2-4; D unresolved. Trimming shortened V by 4 bases and J by 7 bases, and 20 bases separated the two germline ends. Looked up from germline, CDR1 is MGHRA and CDR2 is YSYEKL. CDR3 length equals 16 residues. CDR3 coding DNA: TGCGCCAGCAGCCCCAGCCTCAGACTGAGATGGAACATTCAGTACTTC. Protein: CASSPSLRLRWNIQYF.

V is TRBV5-4 and J is TRBJ2-7; a weak D match, TRBD1 (5 bases). V lost 4 bases and J 2 bases, leaving 16 bases between the germline ends. The CDR3 loop spans 15 amino acids. Germline assignment: CDR1 SGHNT and CDR2 YYREEE (reference sequence). The CDR3 sequence is CASSPGQSLTYEQYF. CDR3 nucleotides: TGTGCCAGCAGCCCTGGACAAAGCCTTACCTACGAGCAGTACTTC. The variable domain in full, with the rest retrieved from reference TRBV5-4 and TRBJ2-7, is ETGVTQSPTHLIKTRGQQVTLRCSSQSGHNTVSWYQQALGQGPQFIFQYYREEENGRGNFPPRFSGLQFPNYSSELNVNALELDDSALYLCASSPGQSLTYEQYFGPGTRLTVT.

CDR3 loop: CSVEDLEHGYTF. CDR3 DNA: TGCAGCGTTGAAGACTTAGAGCATGGCTACACCTTC. The gene calls are TRBV29-1 and TRBJ1-2; D gene uncertain. The germline V gene has CDR1 SQVTM and CDR2 ANQGSEA. V was clipped by 0 bases and J by 6 bases, with 8 bases between them. This CDR3 region has 12 residues.

The CDR3 DNA reads as TGTGCCAGCATCCGAGGGACATCGGCCTCCTACGAGCAGTACTTC. Amino acid sequence: CASIRGTSASYEQYF. The J gene is TRBJ2-7, the V gene TRBV7-9; D may be TRBD1 (6 bases). The CDR3 loop spans 15 amino acids. Germline V gives CDR1 SEHNR, CDR2 FQNEAQ (reference sequence). The V end was cut by 7 bases, the J end by 0 bases, with 16 bases between.

This clone came up once. The chain carries TRBV28 and TRBJ1-1; 7 bases line up with TRBD1. Trimming cost V 4 bases and J 7 bases; bases outside gene matches: 6. This CDR3 is 13 amino acids long. Germline lookup yields CDR1 MDHEN and CDR2 SYDVKM. CDR3 in amino acids: CASSYTGTVEAFF. The CDR3 coding sequence is TGTGCCAGCAGTTATACCGGGACAGTTGAAGCTTTCTTT.

The chain recombines TRBV2 with TRBJ2-3, with 8 bases identical to TRBD1. Per germline, CDR1 SNHLY and CDR2 FYNNEI. The V gene end was trimmed by 6 bases and the J gene end by 4 bases; junction bases not matched to a gene: 0. The CDR3 contains 12 residues. CDR3 in amino acids: CASRDRADTQYF. The CDR3 nucleotides read TGTGCCAGCAGGGACAGGGCAGATACGCAGTATTTT.

The rearrangement uses TRBV19 and TRBJ1-2; no firm D call. This CDR3 comprises 13 residues. In germline, CDR1 is LNHDA, CDR2 SQIVND (reference sequence). V was pared by 3 bases and J by 8 bases, with 13 bases between. Here the CDR3 reads CASSIQVLGGYTF. The CDR3 DNA is TGTGCCAGTAGTATTCAGGTTCTGGGAGGCTACACCTTC.

This chain uses TRBV7-6 with TRBJ2-1; TRBD2 matches at 9 bases. V was clipped by 4 bases and J by 7 bases; unmatched bases: 5. Germline loops: CDR1 SGHVS, CDR2 FNYEAQ. The CDR3 consists of 14 residues. The DNA of the CDR3 is TGTGCCAGCAGCTCGCGGGGGGGCGGGAATGAGCAGTTCTTC. Translated: CASSSRGGGNEQFF. Full variable domain (outside the CDR3, taken from reference TRBV7-6 and TRBJ2-1): GAGVSQSPRYKVTKRGQDVALRCDPISGHVSLYWYRQALGQGPEFLTYFNYEAQQDKSGLPNDRFSAERPEGSISTLTIQRTEQRDSAMYRCASSSRGGGNEQFFGPGTRLTVL.

This clone was counted only a few times. This chain links TRBV7-2 with TRBJ2-1; D gene uncertain. The germline V and J ends were trimmed by 6 bases and 0 bases, with 12 bases remaining between them. Germline values: CDR1 SGHTA, CDR2 FQGNSA. CDR3 length: 15 residues. This CDR3 is CASSLDGRSYNEQFF. The CDR3 region has the DNA TGTGCCAGCAGTCTCGACGGTCGCTCCTACAATGAGCAGTTCTTC.

The V gene is TRBV7-9, the J gene TRBJ2-1; 13 positions match TRBD2. The length of the CDR3 is 16 residues. The germline CDR1 and CDR2 sequences are SEHNR and FQNEAQ (reference sequence). Trimming cost V 7 bases and J 8 bases; bases outside gene matches: 11. CDR3 DNA sequence: TGTGCCAGCACCCAGGGGACTAGCGGGGTTCTGGATGAGCAGTTCTTC. It encodes CASTQGTSGVLDEQFF.

This clone occurred a few times. The rearrangement joins TRBV6-5 to TRBJ2-3, with D possibly being TRBD2 (6 bases). The CDR3 loop spans 15 amino acids. The V gene's germline CDR1 is MNHEY and CDR2 SVGAGI. Trimming cost V 0 bases and J 0 bases, with 7 bases left between them. The CDR3 loop reads CASSYSGGSTDTQYF. The CDR3 DNA sequence: TGTGCCAGCAGTTACTCAGGAGGGAGCACAGATACGCAGTATTTT.

J is TRBJ2-5 and V is TRBV4-3; tentative D call: TRBD2 (5 bases). The germline gives CDR1 LGHNA, CDR2 YSLEER. V dropped 0 bases and J dropped 8 bases, with 16 bases sitting between them. This CDR3 spans 15 amino acids. The DNA for the CDR3 is TGCGCCAGCAGCCAAGATATGGACTGGATAGAAACCCAGTACTTC. Its translation: CASSQDMDWIETQYF.

The genes are TRBV10-3 and TRBJ1-1, with D perhaps matching TRBD1 (5 bases). Germline V lookup: CDR1 ENHRY, CDR2 SYGVKD. V lost 10 bases and J 1 base, leaving 16 bases between the germline ends. The CDR3 covers 14 residues. CDR3: CATLPGTGNTEAFF. In nucleotides, the CDR3 is TGTGCCACCCTGCCCGGGACGGGGAACACTGAAGCTTTCTTT.

The rearrangement joins TRBV7-2 to TRBJ2-4; weak D call: TRBD2 (6 bases). V was clipped by 5 bases and J by 12 bases, with 14 bases between them. Germline CDR1 and CDR2: SGHTA and FQGNSA. This CDR3 is built from 12 residues. The CDR3 coding sequence is TGTGCCAGCAGCCCCCCCGGGCGGGATCAGTACTTC. Its translation: CASSPPGRDQYF.

The chain has TRBV7-3 and TRBJ1-1, with D possibly TRBD1 on 5 matching bases. Germline V gene sequence: CDR1 SGHTA, CDR2 FQGTGA. The CDR3 contains 13 residues. The V end lost 5 bases, the J end lost 1 base, and 8 bases lay between the germline ends. CDR3 region: CASSETGNTEAFF. The CDR3 DNA follows: TGTGCCAGCAGCGAAACAGGGAACACTGAAGCTTTCTTT.

This clone has only one observation. This chain joins TRBV11-2 and TRBJ2-7; a weak D match, TRBD2 (6 bases). V was pared by 6 bases and J by 2 bases, with 14 bases between. This CDR3 is built from 14 residues. The germline V gene encodes CDR1 SGHAT and CDR2 FQNNGV. The CDR3 coding sequence is TGTGCCAGCAGTCGAGGAGGGGACGCCTACGAGCAGTACTTC. Its protein is CASSRGGDAYEQYF.

This clone was detected once. The J gene is TRBJ1-2, the V gene TRBV7-2; D is unresolved. The CDR3 consists of 14 residues. From germline, CDR1 is SGHTA and CDR2 FQGNSA. V was shortened by 5 bases and J by 0 bases, with 10 bases between the two germline ends. This CDR3 is CASSPHGANYGYTF. Written as DNA, the CDR3 is TGTGCCAGCAGCCCCCACGGGGCTAACTATGGCTACACCTTC.

The V gene is TRBV2, the J gene TRBJ2-2, with TRBD2 matching over 8 bases. V dropped 7 bases and J dropped 4; count of bases not matched to a gene: 8. The CDR3 has 15 amino acids. Germline lookup yields CDR1 SNHLY and CDR2 FYNNEI. Here the CDR3 reads CASNEGLAGTGELFF. The CDR3 DNA sequence: TGTGCCAGCAACGAGGGGCTAGCGGGCACCGGGGAGCTGTTTTTT.

The rearrangement joins TRBV29-1 to TRBJ1-1; 9 bases match TRBD1. The CDR3 spans 15 residues. Per germline, CDR1 SQVTM and CDR2 ANQGSEA. Trimming took 5 bases from V and 5 from J; bases not matched to a gene: 12. The CDR3 nucleotides read TGCAGCGTTCCAAATTTGACAGGGGGGGGGACTGAAGCTTTCTTT. Protein product: CSVPNLTGGGTEAFF.